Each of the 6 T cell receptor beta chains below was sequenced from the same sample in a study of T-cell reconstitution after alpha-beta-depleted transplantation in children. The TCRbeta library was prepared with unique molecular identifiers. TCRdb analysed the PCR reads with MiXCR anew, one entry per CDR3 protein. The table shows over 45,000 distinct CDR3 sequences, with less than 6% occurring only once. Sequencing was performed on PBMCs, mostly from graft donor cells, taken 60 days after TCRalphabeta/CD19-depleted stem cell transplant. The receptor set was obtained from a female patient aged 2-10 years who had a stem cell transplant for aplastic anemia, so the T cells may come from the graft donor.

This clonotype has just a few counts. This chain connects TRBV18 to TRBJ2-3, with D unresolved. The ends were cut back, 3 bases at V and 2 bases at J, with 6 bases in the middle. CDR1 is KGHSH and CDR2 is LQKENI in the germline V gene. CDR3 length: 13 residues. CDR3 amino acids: CASSPPITDTQYF. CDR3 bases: TGTGCCAGCTCACCGCCTATCACAGATACGCAGTATTTT. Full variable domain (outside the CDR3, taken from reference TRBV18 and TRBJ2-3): NAGVMQNPRHLVRRRGQEARLRCSPMKGHSHVYWYRQLPEEGLKFMVYLQKENIIDESGMPKERFSAEFPKEGPSILRIQQVVRGDSAAYFCASSPPITDTQYFGPGTRLTVL.

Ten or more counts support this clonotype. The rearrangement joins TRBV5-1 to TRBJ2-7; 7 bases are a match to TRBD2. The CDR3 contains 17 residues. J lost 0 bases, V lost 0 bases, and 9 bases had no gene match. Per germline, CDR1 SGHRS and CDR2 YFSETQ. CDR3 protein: CASSLVPLGGGSYEQYF. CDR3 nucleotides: TGCGCCAGCAGCTTGGTACCCTTGGGCGGGGGCTCCTACGAGCAGTACTTC.

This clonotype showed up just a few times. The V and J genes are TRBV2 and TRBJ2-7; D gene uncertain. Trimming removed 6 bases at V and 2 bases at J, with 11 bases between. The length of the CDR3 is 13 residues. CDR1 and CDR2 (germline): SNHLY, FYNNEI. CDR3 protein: CASRRLSPYEQYF. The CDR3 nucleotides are TGTGCCAGCAGACGGCTCTCCCCCTACGAGCAGTACTTC.

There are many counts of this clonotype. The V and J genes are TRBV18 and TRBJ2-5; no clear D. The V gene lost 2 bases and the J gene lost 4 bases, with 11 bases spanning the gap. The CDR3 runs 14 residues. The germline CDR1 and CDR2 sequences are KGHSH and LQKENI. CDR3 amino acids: CASSPNWRIETQYF. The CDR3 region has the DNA TGTGCCAGCTCACCAAACTGGCGGATAGAGACCCAGTACTTC.

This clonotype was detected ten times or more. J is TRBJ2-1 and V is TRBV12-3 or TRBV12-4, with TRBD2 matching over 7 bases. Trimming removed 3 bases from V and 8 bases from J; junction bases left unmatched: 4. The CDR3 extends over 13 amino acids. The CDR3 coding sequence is TGTGCCAGCAGTTTGGCTGGGGGGGATGAGCAGTTCTTC. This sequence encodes CASSLAGGDEQFF.

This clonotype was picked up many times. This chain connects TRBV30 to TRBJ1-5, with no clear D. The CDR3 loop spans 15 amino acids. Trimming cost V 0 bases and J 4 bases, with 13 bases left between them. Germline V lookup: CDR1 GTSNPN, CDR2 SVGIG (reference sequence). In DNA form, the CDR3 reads TGTGCCTGGAGTGTAGGATTACTAGGGAATCAGCCCCAGCATTTT. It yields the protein CAWSVGLLGNQPQHF.